This T cell receptor beta chain was sequenced for a study of shared clonotypes between healthy human individuals. Broader study findings: What limited the represented genetic and exposure-history diversity was the small number of donors. Some naive CD4 clonotypes, around 5%, turned up in common across a handful of donors.

Losses at the gene ends were 9 bases for V and 7 bases for J; bases not matched to a gene: 9. Germline V lookup: CDR1 SNHLY, CDR2 FYNNEI. The CDR3 covers 14 residues. TCRdb keeps only in-frame clones here, not all; method: immunoSEQ multiplex PCR. The sample consists of about 960,000 clones, 76% of them appearing once. The donors, healthy adults who were HIV-negative, had experienced no recent acute infections or vaccinations. This clone was observed a single time. The target antigen is unknown. This clonotype was obtained from a young man in good health. V gene TRBV2 combines with J gene TRBJ1-6; 7 nucleotides agree with TRBD1. The sample consisted of memory CD4+ T cells sorted from blood. Subset: CD45RA-negative fraction. This CDR3 is CASTLTGTNSPLHF. CDR3 DNA sequence: TGTGCCAGTACCCTGACAGGGACCAATTCACCCCTCCACTTT.